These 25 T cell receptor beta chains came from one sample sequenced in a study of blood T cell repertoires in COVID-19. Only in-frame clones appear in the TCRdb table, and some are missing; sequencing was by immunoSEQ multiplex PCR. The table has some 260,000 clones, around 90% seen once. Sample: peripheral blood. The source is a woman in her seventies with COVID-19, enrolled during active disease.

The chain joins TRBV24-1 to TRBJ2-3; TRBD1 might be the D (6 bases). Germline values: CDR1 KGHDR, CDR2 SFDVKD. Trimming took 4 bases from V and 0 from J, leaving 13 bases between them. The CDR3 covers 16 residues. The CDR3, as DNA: TGTGCCACCAGTGAACCACAGGGCCTTAGCACAGATACGCAGTATTTT. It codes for CATSEPQGLSTDTQYF.

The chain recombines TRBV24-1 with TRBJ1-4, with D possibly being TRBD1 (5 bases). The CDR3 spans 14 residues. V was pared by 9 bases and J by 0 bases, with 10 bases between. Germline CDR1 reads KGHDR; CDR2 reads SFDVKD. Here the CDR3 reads CATSPGSTNEKLFF. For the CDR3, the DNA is TGTGCCACCTCTCCAGGGTCAACTAATGAAAAACTGTTTTTT.

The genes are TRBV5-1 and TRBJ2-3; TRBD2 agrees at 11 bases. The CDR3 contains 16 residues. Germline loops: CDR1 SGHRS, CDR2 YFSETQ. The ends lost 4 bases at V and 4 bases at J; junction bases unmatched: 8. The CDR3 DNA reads TGCGCCAGCAGCCCCACCACTAGCGGGAGCGCAGATACGCAGTATTTT. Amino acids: CASSPTTSGSADTQYF.

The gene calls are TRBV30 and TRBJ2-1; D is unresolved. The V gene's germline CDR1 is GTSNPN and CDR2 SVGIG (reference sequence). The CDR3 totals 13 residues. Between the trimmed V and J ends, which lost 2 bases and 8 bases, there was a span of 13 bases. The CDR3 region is CAWSMGVWDEQFF. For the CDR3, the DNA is TGTGCCTGGAGTATGGGCGTCTGGGATGAGCAGTTCTTC.

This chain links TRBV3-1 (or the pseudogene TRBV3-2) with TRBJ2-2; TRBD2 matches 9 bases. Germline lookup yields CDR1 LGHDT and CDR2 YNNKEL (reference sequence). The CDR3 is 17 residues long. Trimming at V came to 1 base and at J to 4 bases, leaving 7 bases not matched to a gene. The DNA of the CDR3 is TGTGCCAGCAGCCAAGTAGTTAGCGGGAGTGCCACCGGGGAGCTGTTTTTT. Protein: CASSQVVSGSATGELFF.

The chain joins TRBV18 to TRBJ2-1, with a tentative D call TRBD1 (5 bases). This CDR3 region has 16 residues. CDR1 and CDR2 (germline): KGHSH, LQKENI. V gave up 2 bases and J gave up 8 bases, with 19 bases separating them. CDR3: CASSPSRPGLSDEQFF. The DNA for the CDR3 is TGTGCCAGCTCACCAAGTCGCCCAGGGCTCAGCGATGAGCAGTTCTTC.

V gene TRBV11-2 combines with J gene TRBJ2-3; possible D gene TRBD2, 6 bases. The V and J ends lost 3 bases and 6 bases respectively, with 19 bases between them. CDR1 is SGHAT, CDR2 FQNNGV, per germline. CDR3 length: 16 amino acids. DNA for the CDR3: TGTGCCAGCAGCTTTGGGACTCAAAGTGTTACTGATACGCAGTATTTT. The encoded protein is CASSFGTQSVTDTQYF.

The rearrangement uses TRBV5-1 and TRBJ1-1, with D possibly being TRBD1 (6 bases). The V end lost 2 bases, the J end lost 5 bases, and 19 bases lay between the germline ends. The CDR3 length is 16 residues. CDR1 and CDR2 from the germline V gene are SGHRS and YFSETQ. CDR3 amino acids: CASSFGIGQGMTEAFF. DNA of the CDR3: TGCGCCAGCAGCTTCGGGATCGGGCAGGGGATGACTGAAGCTTTCTTT.

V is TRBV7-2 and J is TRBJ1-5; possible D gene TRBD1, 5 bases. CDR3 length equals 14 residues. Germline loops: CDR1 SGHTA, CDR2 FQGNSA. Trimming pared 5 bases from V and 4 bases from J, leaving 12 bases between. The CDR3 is CASSAGINNQPQHF. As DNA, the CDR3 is TGTGCCAGCAGCGCAGGGATCAATAATCAGCCCCAGCATTTT.

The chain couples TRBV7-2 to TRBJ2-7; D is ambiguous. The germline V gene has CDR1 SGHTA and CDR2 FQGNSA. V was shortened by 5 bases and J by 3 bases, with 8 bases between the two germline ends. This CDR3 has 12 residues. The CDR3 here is CASSPAGYEQYF. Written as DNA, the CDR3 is TGTGCCAGCAGCCCCGCAGGCTACGAGCAGTACTTC.

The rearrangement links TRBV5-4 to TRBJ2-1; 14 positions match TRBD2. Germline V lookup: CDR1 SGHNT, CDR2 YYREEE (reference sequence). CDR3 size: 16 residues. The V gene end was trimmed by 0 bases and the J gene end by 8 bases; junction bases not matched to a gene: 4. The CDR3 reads CASSLGGLAGDHEQFF. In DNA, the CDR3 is TGTGCCAGCAGCTTGGGGGGACTAGCGGGAGACCATGAGCAGTTCTTC.

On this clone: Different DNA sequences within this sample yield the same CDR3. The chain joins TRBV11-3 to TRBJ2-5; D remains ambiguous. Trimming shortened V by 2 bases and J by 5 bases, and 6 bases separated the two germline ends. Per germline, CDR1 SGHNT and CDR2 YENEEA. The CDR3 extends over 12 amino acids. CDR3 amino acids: CASSLSRETQYF. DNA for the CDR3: TGTGCCAGCAGCTTATCTCGGGAGACCCAGTACTTC.

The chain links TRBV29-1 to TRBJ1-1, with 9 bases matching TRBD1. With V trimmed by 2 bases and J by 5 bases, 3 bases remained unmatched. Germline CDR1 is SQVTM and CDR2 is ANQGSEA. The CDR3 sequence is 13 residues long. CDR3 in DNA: TGCAGCGTTGAACCGGGACAGGGAACTGAAGCTTTCTTT. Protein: CSVEPGQGTEAFF. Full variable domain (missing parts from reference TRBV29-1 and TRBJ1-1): SAVISQKPSRDICQRGTSLTIQCQVDSQVTMMFWYRQQPGQSLTLIATANQGSEATYESGFVIDKFPISRPNLTFSTLTVSNMSPEDSSIYLCSVEPGQGTEAFFGQGTRLTVV.

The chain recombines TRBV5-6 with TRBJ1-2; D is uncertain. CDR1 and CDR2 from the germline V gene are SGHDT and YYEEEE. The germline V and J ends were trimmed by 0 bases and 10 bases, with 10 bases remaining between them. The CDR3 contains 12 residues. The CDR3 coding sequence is TGTGCCAGCAGCTTGGGGCAGGTAATCTACACCTTC. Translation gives CASSLGQVIYTF.

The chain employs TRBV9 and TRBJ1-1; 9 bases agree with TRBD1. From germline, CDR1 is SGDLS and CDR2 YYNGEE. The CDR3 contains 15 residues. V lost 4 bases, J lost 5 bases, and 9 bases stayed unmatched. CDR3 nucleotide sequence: TGTGCCAGCAGCAGAGGGACAGGGCAAAAGACTGAAGCTTTCTTT. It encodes CASSRGTGQKTEAFF.

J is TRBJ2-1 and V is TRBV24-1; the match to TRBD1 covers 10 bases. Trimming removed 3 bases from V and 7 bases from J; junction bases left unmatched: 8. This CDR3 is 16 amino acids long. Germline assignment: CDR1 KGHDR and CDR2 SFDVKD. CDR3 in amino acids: CATSDPTGGAWNEQFF. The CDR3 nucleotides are TGTGCCACCAGTGATCCGACAGGGGGCGCGTGGAATGAGCAGTTCTTC.

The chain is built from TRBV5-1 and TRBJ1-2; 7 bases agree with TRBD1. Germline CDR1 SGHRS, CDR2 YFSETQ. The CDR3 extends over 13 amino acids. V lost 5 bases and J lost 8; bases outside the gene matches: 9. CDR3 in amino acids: CASRVGQSGGYTF. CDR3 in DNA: TGCGCCAGCAGGGTGGGACAGTCAGGCGGCTACACCTTC.

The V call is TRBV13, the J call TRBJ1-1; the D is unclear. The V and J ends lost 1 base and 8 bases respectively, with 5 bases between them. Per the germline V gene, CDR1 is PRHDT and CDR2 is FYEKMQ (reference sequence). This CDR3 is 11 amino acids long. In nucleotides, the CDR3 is TGTGCCAGCAGCTTAGTCGGGGAAGCTTTCTTT. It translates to CASSLVGEAFF.

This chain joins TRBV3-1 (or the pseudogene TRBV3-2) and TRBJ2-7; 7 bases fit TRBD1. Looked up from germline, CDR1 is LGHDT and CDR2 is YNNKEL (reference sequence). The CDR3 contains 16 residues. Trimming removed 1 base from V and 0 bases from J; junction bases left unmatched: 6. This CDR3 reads CASSQVPGQLSYEQYF. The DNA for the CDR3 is TGTGCCAGCAGCCAAGTACCGGGACAGCTCTCCTACGAGCAGTACTTC.

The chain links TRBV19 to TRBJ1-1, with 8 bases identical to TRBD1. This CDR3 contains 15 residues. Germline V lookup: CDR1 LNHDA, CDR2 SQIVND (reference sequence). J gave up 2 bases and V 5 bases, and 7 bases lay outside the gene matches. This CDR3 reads CASSLGQGLNTEAFF. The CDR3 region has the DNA TGTGCCAGTAGTCTCGGACAGGGCCTCAACACTGAAGCTTTCTTT. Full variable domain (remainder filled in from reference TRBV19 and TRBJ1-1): DGGITQSPKYLFRKEGQNVTLSCEQNLNHDAMYWYRQDPGQGLRLIYYSQIVNDFQKGDIAEGYSVSREKKESFPLTVTSAQKNPTAFYLCASSLGQGLNTEAFFGQGTRLTVV.

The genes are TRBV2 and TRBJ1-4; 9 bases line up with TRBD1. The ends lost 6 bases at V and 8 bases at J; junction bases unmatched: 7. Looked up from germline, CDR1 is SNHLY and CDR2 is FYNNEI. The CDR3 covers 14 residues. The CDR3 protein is CASRVQGAGEKLFF. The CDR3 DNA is TGTGCCAGCAGGGTACAGGGGGCAGGGGAAAAACTGTTTTTT.

CDR3 DNA sequence: TGCAGCGTTGATTGGGGACTAAACTATGGCTACACCTTC. Its protein product is CSVDWGLNYGYTF. The chain links TRBV29-1 to TRBJ1-2, with D maybe TRBD1 (5 bases). This CDR3 has 13 residues. The V and J ends lost 3 bases and 2 bases respectively, with 10 bases between them. Germline values: CDR1 SQVTM, CDR2 ANQGSEA.

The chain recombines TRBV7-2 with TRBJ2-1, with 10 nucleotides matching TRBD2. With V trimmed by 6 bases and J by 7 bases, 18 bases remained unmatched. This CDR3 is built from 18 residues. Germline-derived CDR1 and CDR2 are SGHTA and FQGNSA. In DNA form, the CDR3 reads TGTGCCAGCAGACTCGGAGCGGGAGGGCCCGTAATGAATAATGAGCAGTTCTTC. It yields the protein CASRLGAGGPVMNNEQFF.

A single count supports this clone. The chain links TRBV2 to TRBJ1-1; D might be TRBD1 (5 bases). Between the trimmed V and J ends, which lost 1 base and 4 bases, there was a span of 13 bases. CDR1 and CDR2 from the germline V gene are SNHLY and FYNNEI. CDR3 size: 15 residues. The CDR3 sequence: CASSEGPPGGTEAFF. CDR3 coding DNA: TGTGCCAGCAGTGAAGGGCCTCCGGGGGGCACTGAAGCTTTCTTT.

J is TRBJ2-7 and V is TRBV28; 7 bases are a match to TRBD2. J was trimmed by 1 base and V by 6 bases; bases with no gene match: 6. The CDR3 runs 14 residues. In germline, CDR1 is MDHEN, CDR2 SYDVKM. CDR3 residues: CASSPSGLSYEQYF. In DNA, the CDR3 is TGTGCCAGCAGCCCTAGCGGACTATCCTACGAGCAGTACTTC.